One and the same sample provided the 9 T cell receptor beta chains below, sequenced in a study of blood T cell repertoires in COVID-19. TCRdb's copy holds only in-frame clones and misses some; the assay was immunoSEQ multiplex PCR. The data show about 230,000 clones, around four fifths seen once. The specimen was peripheral blood. The origin of the receptors is a woman of 80 years or more with active or convalescent COVID-19.

This clone has a single count. CDR3: CAWSVAVGGGLNIQYF. CDR3 DNA sequence: TGTGCCTGGAGTGTAGCCGTTGGCGGGGGGCTAAACATTCAGTACTTC. The chain is built from TRBV30 and TRBJ2-4; 8 bases map to TRBD2. Germline trimming cut 0 bases from V and 6 bases from J; bases unmatched to any gene: 10. Germline CDR1 is GTSNPN and CDR2 is SVGIG (reference sequence). This CDR3 spans 16 amino acids.

The chain carries TRBV27 and TRBJ2-1; 12 nucleotides align to TRBD2. Germline CDR1 reads MNHEY; CDR2 reads SMNVEV (reference sequence). V shed 7 bases, J shed 7 bases, and the junction held 11 bases outside the gene matches. The CDR3 runs 16 residues. Here the CDR3 DNA reads TGTGCCAGCACCTCTAGTCGACTAGCGGGAGTGAATGAGCAGTTCTTC. It specifies CASTSSRLAGVNEQFF.

The V call is TRBV4-2, the J call TRBJ1-2; D perhaps matches TRBD1 (5 bases). V gave up 1 base and J gave up 8 bases, with 11 bases separating them. Germline values: CDR1 LGHNA, CDR2 YNFKEQ. The CDR3 has 13 amino acids. The CDR3 region is CASSQAQGNGYTF. The DNA of the CDR3 is TGTGCCAGCAGCCAAGCCCAGGGTAACGGCTACACCTTC.

The chain couples TRBV5-4 to TRBJ2-1; 10 bases are shared with TRBD1. Unmatched junction bases numbered 3, after V lost 2 bases and J lost 7 bases. The CDR3 extends over 14 amino acids. Germline CDR1 SGHNT, CDR2 YYREEE (reference sequence). The CDR3 region has the DNA TGTGCCAGCAGCTTCCGGGACAGGGGAAATGAGCAGTTCTTC. Translating gives CASSFRDRGNEQFF.

The chain has TRBV7-7 and TRBJ2-5; 7 nucleotides match TRBD2. This CDR3 contains 13 residues. The junction had 2 bases not matched to a gene; V was cut back by 3 bases and J by 4 bases. Germline CDR1 reads SSHAT; CDR2 reads FNYEAQ (reference sequence). The CDR3 nucleotides are TGTGCCAGCAGCTTTTGGGGGGGAGAGACCCAGTACTTC. This gives the protein CASSFWGGETQYF.

The rearrangement links TRBV6-5 to TRBJ2-2; D gene uncertain. The CDR3 length is 16 residues. V was clipped by 4 bases and J by 2 bases, with 14 bases between them. Per germline, CDR1 MNHEY and CDR2 SVGAGI. CDR3 sequence (DNA): TGTGCCAGCAGTTCCACACAGACGCGAAACACCGGGGAGCTGTTTTTT. Translating gives CASSSTQTRNTGELFF.

This chain joins TRBV19 and TRBJ2-7; perhaps TRBD2 as D (5 bases). This CDR3 has 14 amino acids. Trimming cost V 3 bases and J 0 bases, with 9 bases left between them. Germline CDR1 and CDR2: LNHDA and SQIVND (reference sequence). In DNA form, the CDR3 reads TGTGCCAGTAGTATCAGAGGGAGCTCCTACGAGCAGTACTTC. Translated: CASSIRGSSYEQYF.

CDR3 sequence reads: CSASGSLNTGELFF. The CDR3 DNA is TGCAGCGCGAGCGGGAGCCTGAACACCGGGGAGCTGTTTTTT. The rearrangement uses TRBV29-1 and TRBJ2-2, with 8 positions matching TRBD2. The germline gives CDR1 SQVTM, CDR2 ANQGSEA. There are 14 residues in the CDR3. V was clipped by 7 bases and J by 1 base; unmatched bases: 5.

This clone has only a few counts. The CDR3 here is CASSPDTGQQNIQYF. The CDR3 DNA sequence: TGTGCCAGCTCACCGGACACAGGACAACAAAACATTCAGTACTTC. The J gene is TRBJ2-4, the V gene TRBV18, with a possible D match to TRBD1 (5 bases). Per germline, CDR1 KGHSH and CDR2 LQKENI. Trimming took 3 bases from V and 5 from J, leaving 14 bases between them. The CDR3 totals 15 residues.